The clone carrying this TCR beta chain was seen a handful of times. Its specificity is unknown. The CDR3 sequence is 15 residues long. The germline V and J ends were trimmed by 0 bases and 1 base, with 9 bases remaining between them. Germline assignment: CDR1 SGHKS and CDR2 YYEKEE (reference sequence). The sample belongs to a study of T-cell memory formation after mild COVID-19. The wider study: Clustering of TCRs was largely donor specific.

From 5'RACE with constant-segment primers came TCR alpha and TCR beta cDNA libraries that carried sample barcodes and UMIs. A single record per CDR3 protein comes from TCRdb applying MiXCR to the 5' RACE reads. Altogether about 560,000 distinct CDR3 sequences are present, approximately 18% being singletons, with the ten largest covering 9.5% to 15%. Study outcomes and limitations: From day 15 to 85, contracting clones were balanced between CD4 and CD8, whereas later expanders leaned toward CD4+. Day 37-peaking second-wave clones had unconfirmed SARS-CoV-2 specificity.

Sequenced material: PBMCs or a T cell subset sorted from them (not recorded which). The receptor was derived from an adult woman who had mild COVID-19 (a few samples of this study predate the infection). Cell type and time point are not known. V and J are TRBV5-5 and TRBJ2-3, with unresolved D. CDR3 coding DNA: TGTGCCAGCAGCTTGGTCCTCCCGCGCACAGATACGCAGTATTTT. This gives the protein CASSLVLPRTDTQYF.